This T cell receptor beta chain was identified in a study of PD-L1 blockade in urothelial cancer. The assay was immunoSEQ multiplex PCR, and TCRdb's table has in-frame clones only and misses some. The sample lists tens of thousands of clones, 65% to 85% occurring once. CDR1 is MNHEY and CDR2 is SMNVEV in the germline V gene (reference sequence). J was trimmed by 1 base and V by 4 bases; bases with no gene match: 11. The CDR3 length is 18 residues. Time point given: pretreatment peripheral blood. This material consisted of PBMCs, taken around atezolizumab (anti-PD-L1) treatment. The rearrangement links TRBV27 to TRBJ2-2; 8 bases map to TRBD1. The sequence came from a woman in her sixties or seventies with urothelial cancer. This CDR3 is CASSYTYFGTGNTGELFF. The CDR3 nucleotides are TGTGCCAGCAGTTATACCTACTTTGGGACAGGGAACACCGGGGAGCTGTTTTTT.